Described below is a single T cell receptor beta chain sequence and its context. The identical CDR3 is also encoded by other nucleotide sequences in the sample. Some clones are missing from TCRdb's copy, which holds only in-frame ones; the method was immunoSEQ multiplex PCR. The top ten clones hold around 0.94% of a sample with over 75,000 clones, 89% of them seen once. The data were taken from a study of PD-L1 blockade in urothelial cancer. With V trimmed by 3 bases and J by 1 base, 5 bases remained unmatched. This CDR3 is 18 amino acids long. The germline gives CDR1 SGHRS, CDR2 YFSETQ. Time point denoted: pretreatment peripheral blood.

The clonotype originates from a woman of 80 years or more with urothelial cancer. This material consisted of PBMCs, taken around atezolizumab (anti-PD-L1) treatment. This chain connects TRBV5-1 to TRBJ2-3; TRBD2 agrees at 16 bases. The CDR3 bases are TGCGCCAGCAGCTCGGGACTAGCGGGAGGGCCAGGCACAGATACGCAGTATTTT. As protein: CASSSGLAGGPGTDTQYF.